The sequence of this TCR beta chain was determined in a study of glioma-infiltrating T cells after dendritic cell vaccination (dated by TCRdb to 2016 to 2017). Describing the broader study: The cohort comprised approximately 15 glioblastoma patients from Phase I and II dendritic cell vaccination trials, 9 newly diagnosed and 6 with recurrent disease. Autologous tumor lysate-pulsed dendritic cell vaccination was administered to the patients between about 2003 and 2012. Each patient was given three intradermal dendritic cell vaccine injections, spaced two weeks apart, in the arm below the axilla. The vaccine was prepared from monocyte-derived dendritic cells that were cultured for roughly 7 days with IL-4 and GM-CSF and then pulsed overnight with autologous tumor lysate. In glioblastoma patients vaccinated with dendritic cells, deep sequencing of TCR beta CDR3 regions served to measure tumor-infiltrating lymphocyte content and to compare repertoires between tumor and blood. Survival after dendritic cell vaccination was correlated with TCR sequencing metrics, such as TIL content and the overlap between tumor and blood repertoires.

TCRB CDR3 regions were amplified from around 1.9 ug genomic DNA, or all available DNA if less, using the immunoSEQ assay. For multiplex PCR, 60 forward primers for TCR V beta segments and 13 reverse primers for J beta segments were used. To estimate reads per starting template, synthetic control templates were spiked into each sample at limiting dilution. The Illumina HiSeq System generated 87 bp sequencing reads. On the study's bioinformatics: PCR and sequencing errors were removed by a nearest neighbor algorithm that merged closely related sequences. TCR overlap was defined as the percentage of unique tumor TCR beta sequences that were also present in the same patient's peripheral blood. Sourced from immuneACCESS, this table was stored by TCRdb with only in-frame sequences that have V and J called. A share of the clones is absent; for the studies checked, an unresolved V gene accounts for under half, and the remainder has no known explanation. V, J and clone size were drawn from that table, and D and trimming were deduced from the DNA. Within this sample are around 90,000 clones, with roughly 83% of them counted one time only. The ten top clones hold roughly 5.6% of the sample.

Patients were selected on the basis of adequate residual fresh-frozen tumor tissue and more than two years of available survival data. None of the glioblastoma patients carried an isocitrate dehydrogenase mutation, although molecular status otherwise varied. PBMC were collected before vaccination, two weeks after the third vaccination, and at tumor progression if progression occurred. Genomic DNA was extracted with the Qiagen DNeasy Blood extraction Kit. What the work shows at the level of the full study, not this receptor alone: After dendritic cell vaccination, a higher estimated pretreatment TIL content predicted longer time to progression and longer overall survival. The cohort was small and heterogeneous, few patients had complete blood and tumor sets, and even fewer had initial-recurrent tumor pairs. TCR clonality showed no direct relationship with survival, which suggests that a diverse polyclonal response may matter. The response model built on TCR overlap across three groups was characterized as speculative, with prospective validation still needed.

This clone was seen a handful of times. The target of this receptor is not known. Base qualities are not recorded, but no much larger clone differs from it by a single base. From its cysteine to its phenylalanine, the CDR3 spans 14 amino acids. Just the 42-base CDR3 DNA is kept, in frame starting at base 1. CDR1 and CDR2 (MGHRA, YSYEKL) derive from the germline V gene. Unmatched junction bases come to 7, with V trimmed by 1 base and J by 8 bases. The chain joins TRBV4-1 to TRBJ1-2, and TRBD1 matches 7 of the central bases. This clonotype was obtained from a human donor with glioblastoma. The sample here was blood, taken before dendritic cell vaccination. The DNA reads as follows: TGCGCCAGCAGCCAAGTCGACAGGGCGATAGGCTACACCTTC. It encodes CASSQVDRAIGYTF.